What follows describes a single T cell receptor (beta chain). V lost 6 bases to trimming and J lost 5 bases, with 14 bases between them. Germline V CDR1 and CDR2: MNHEY, SVGAGI. There are 14 residues in the CDR3. Repertoires were generated with immunoSEQ multiplex PCR, while TCRdb's copy carries only in-frame clones and drops some. The data show more than 150,000 clones, roughly 92% seen once. This sample stems from a study of control samples from healthy donors and cancer patients. The source is a man aged 45-65 years in good health. Sequencing used blood. This chain links TRBV6-5 with TRBJ2-1; TRBD2 might be the D (6 bases). The CDR3, as DNA: TGTGCCAGCAGCGCGGGGCCCACTAACAATGAGCAGTTCTTC. This translates into CASSAGPTNNEQFF.